The T cell receptor (beta chain) described here comes from a study of blood T cells in healthy people across ages. CDR3 size: 14 residues. With 4 bases removed from V and 0 bases from J, the gap between germline ends came to 10 bases. Germline V CDR1 and CDR2: LGHDT, YNNKEL (reference sequence). Together with a sample-barcoded 5' primer, a J-beta primer mix was included in a second PCR lasting roughly 6 to 12 cycles. TCRdb ran MiXCR on the 5' RACE reads and lists one entry per CDR3 protein. The sample shows around 1.5 million distinct CDR3 sequences, 45% to 70% of them seen only once. Each of the donors had 9 to 10 milliliters of peripheral blood drawn into EDTA-treated Vacutainer tubes.

The sequence was collected from a man between 18 and 29 years old in good health. The V gene is TRBV3-1, the J gene TRBJ2-7; D ambiguous. The sequenced sample was blood. CDR3: CASSLLAISYEQYF. The CDR3 DNA follows: TGTGCCAGCAGCCTACTCGCAATCTCCTACGAGCAGTACTTC.